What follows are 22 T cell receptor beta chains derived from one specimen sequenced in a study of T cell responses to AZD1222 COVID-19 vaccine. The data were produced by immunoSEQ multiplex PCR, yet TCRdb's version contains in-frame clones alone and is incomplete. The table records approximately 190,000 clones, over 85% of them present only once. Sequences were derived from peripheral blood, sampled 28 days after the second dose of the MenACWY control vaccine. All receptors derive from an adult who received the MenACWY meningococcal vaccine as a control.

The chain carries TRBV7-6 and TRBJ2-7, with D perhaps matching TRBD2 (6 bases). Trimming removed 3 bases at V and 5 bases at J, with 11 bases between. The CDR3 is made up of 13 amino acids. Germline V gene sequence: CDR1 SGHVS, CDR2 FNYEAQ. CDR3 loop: CASSFKGGNEQYF. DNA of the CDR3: TGTGCCAGCAGCTTTAAAGGAGGGAACGAGCAGTACTTC.

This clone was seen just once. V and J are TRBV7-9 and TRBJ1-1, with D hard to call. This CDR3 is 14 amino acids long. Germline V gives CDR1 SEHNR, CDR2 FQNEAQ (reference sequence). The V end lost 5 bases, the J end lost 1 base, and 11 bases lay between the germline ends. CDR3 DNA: TGTGCCAGCAGCCCCCGGGAAGAGAACACTGAAGCTTTCTTT. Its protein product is CASSPREENTEAFF.

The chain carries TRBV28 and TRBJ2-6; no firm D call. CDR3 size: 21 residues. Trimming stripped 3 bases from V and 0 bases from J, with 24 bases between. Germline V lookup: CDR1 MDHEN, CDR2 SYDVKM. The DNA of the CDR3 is TGTGCCAGCAGTTTTCCCCGGCTCAAGGGTCTCCGAGGCTCTGGGGCCAACGTCCTGACTTTC. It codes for CASSFPRLKGLRGSGANVLTF.

The chain's CDR3 is CSASRDVSNEQFF. CDR3 nucleotide sequence: TGCAGTGCTAGTCGGGACGTTTCCAATGAGCAGTTCTTC. The V gene is TRBV20-1, the J gene TRBJ2-1; D could derive from TRBD1 or TRBD2 (5 bases each). In germline, CDR1 is DFQATT, CDR2 SNEGSKA (reference sequence). Trimming removed 3 bases from V and 6 bases from J, with 12 bases in between. CDR3 length equals 13 residues.

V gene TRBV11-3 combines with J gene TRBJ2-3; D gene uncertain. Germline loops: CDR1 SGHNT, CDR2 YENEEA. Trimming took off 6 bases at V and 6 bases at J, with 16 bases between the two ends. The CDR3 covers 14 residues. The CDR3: CASSRGRSGDTQYF. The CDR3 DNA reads TGTGCCAGCAGTCGTGGACGGAGTGGGGATACGCAGTATTTT.

CDR3 coding DNA: TGTGCCACCGACTACCAGGGTTATAGCAATCAGCCCCAGCATTTT. Translating it yields CATDYQGYSNQPQHF. The gene calls are TRBV24-1 and TRBJ1-5; possibly TRBD1 for D (5 bases). Germline values: CDR1 KGHDR, CDR2 SFDVKD. There are 15 residues in the CDR3. V was cut by 9 bases and J by 0 bases, with 14 bases left in between.

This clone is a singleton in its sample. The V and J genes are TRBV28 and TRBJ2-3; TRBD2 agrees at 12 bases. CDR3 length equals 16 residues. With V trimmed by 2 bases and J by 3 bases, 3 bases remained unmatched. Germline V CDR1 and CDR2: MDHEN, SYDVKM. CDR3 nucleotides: TGTGCCAGCAGTTTAGGCCTAGCGGGAGGGACAGATACGCAGTATTTT. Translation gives CASSLGLAGGTDTQYF.

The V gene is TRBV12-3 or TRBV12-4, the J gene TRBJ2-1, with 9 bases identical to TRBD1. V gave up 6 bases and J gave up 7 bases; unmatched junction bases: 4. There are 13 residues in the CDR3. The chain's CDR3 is CASSLGQGNEQFF. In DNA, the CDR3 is TGTGCCAGCAGCCTCGGACAGGGGAATGAGCAGTTCTTC.

This chain's CDR3 is CASSYSISGQGSYNEQFF. CDR3 nucleotide sequence: TGTGCCAGCAGTTACTCGATCTCTGGGCAGGGTTCCTACAATGAGCAGTTCTTC. The rearrangement joins TRBV6-2 or TRBV6-3 to TRBJ2-1; tentatively, D is TRBD1 (5 bases). This CDR3 region has 18 residues. V dropped 0 bases and J dropped 1 base, with 16 bases sitting between them. The germline CDR1 and CDR2 sequences are MNHEY and SVGEGT.

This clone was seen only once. CDR3 nucleotides: TGTGCCAGCAGTTTACCCGGGGCACTTGACACTGAAGCTTTCTTT. This translates into CASSLPGALDTEAFF. The chain employs TRBV28 and TRBJ1-1; weak D call: TRBD1 (5 bases). CDR3 size: 15 residues. Germline CDR1 is MDHEN and CDR2 is SYDVKM. V lost 2 bases and J 3 bases, leaving 13 bases between the germline ends.

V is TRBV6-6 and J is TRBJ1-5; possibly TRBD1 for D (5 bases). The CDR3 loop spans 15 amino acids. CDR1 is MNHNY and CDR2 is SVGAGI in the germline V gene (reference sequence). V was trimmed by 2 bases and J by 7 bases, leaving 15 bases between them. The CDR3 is CASSYESGWDQPQHF. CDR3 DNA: TGTGCCAGCAGTTACGAATCGGGGTGGGACCAGCCCCAGCATTTT.

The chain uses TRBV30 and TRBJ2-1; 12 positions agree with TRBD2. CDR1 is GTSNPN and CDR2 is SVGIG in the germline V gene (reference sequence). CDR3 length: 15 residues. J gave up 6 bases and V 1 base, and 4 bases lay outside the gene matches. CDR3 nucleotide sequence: TGTGCCTGGAGTGCCGTACTAGCGGGAGGCAATGAGCAGTTCTTC. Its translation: CAWSAVLAGGNEQFF.

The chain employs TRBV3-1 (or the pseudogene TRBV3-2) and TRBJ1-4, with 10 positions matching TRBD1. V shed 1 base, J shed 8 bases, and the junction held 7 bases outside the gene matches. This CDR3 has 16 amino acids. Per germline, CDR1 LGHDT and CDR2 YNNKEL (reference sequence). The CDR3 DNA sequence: TGTGCCAGCAGCCAAGCCGACAGGGGGCATGGAGAAAAACTGTTTTTT. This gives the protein CASSQADRGHGEKLFF.

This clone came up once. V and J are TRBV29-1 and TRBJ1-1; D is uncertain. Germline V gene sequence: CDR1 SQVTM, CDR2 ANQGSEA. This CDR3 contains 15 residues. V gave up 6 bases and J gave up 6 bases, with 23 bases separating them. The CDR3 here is CSVMERHTAAPEAFF. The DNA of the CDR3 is TGCAGCGTCATGGAGAGGCATACAGCTGCCCCTGAAGCTTTCTTT. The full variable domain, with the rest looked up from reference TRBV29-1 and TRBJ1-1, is SAVISQKPSRDICQRGTSLTIQCQVDSQVTMMFWYRQQPGQSLTLIATANQGSEATYESGFVIDKFPISRPNLTFSTLTVSNMSPEDSSIYLCSVMERHTAAPEAFFGQGTRLTVV.

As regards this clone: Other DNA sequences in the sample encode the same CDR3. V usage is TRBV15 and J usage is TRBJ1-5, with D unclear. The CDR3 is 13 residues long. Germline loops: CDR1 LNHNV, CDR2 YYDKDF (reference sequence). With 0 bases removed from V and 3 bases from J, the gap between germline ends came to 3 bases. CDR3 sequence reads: CATSRDYNQPQHF. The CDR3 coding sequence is TGTGCCACCAGCAGAGACTACAATCAGCCCCAGCATTTT.

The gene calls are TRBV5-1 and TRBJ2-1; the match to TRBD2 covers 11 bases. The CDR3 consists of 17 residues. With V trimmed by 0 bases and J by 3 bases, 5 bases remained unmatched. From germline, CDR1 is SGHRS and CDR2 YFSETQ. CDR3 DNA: TGCGCCAGCAGCTTGGAACTAGCGGGAGTTGGCTACAATGAGCAGTTCTTC. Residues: CASSLELAGVGYNEQFF.

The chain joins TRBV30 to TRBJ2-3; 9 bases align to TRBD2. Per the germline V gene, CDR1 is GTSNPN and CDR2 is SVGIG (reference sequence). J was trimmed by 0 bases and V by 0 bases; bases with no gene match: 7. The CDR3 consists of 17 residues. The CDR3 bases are TGTGCCTGGAGTGTCGGGCTAGCGGGACCGAGCACAGATACGCAGTATTTT. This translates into CAWSVGLAGPSTDTQYF. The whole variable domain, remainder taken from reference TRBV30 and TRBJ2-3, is SQTIHQWPATLVQPVGSPLSLECTVEGTSNPNLYWYRQAAGRGLQLLFYSVGIGQISSEVPQNLSASRPQDRQFILSSKKLLLSDSGFYLCAWSVGLAGPSTDTQYFGPGTRLTVL.

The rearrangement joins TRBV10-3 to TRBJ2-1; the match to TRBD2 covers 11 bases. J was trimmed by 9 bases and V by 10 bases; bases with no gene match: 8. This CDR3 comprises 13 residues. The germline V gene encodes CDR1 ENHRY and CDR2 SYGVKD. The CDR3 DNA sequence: TGTGCCACCGATAGCGGGAGGGCGGGTGAGCAGTTCTTC. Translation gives CATDSGRAGEQFF.

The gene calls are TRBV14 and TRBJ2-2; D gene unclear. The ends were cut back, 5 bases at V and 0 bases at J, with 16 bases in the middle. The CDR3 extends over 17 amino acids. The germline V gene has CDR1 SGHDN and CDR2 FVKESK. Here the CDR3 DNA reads TGTGCCAGCAGCAAAAGGGTGGCTCAAGCGAACACCGGGGAGCTGTTTTTT. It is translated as CASSKRVAQANTGELFF.

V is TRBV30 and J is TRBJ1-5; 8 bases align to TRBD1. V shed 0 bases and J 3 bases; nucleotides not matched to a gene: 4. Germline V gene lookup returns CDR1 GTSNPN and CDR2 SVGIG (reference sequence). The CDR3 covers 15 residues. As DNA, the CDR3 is TGTGCCTGGAGTGTAGCCAGGGGGCCCAATCAGCCCCAGCATTTT. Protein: CAWSVARGPNQPQHF.

The CDR3 is CASSLIRTGELFF. The CDR3 bases are TGTGCCAGCAGCTTAATCAGAACCGGGGAGCTGTTTTTT. The rearrangement uses TRBV7-8 and TRBJ2-2; D is undetermined. V shed 2 bases and J shed 5 bases, with 6 bases lying between them. Germline CDR1 SGHVS, CDR2 FQNEAQ. This CDR3 region has 13 residues.

In DNA form, the CDR3 reads TGTGCCTGGAGTGCGGGCGGCGCTGAAGCTTTCTTT. Encoded protein: CAWSAGGAEAFF. V and J are TRBV30 and TRBJ1-1; D uncertain. This CDR3 is built from 12 residues. The V end lost 1 base, the J end lost 6 bases, and 9 bases lay between the germline ends. The germline gives CDR1 GTSNPN, CDR2 SVGIG (reference sequence).